Below, 21 T cell receptor beta chains from the same sample are listed, as sequenced in a study of blood T cell repertoires in COVID-19. Data came from immunoSEQ multiplex PCR; TCRdb stores just in-frame clones and leaves some out. Of 180,000 or so clones listed, 82% are singletons. The sequenced sample was PBMCs or T cells enriched from blood (not recorded which). The receptors shown here come from a man between 50 and 59 years old who had recovered from COVID-19.

This sequence joins TRBV20-1 and TRBJ1-1; perhaps TRBD1 as D (6 bases). The CDR3 is 14 amino acids. Germline lookup yields CDR1 DFQATT and CDR2 SNEGSKA (reference sequence). Trimming pared 3 bases from V and 11 bases from J, leaving 22 bases between. For the CDR3, the DNA is TGCAGTGCTAGTCCAGGTGCGGGGGGCGTAAAGGCTTTCTTT. Protein product: CSASPGAGGVKAFF.

The rearrangement links TRBV3-1 (or the pseudogene TRBV3-2) to TRBJ1-2; possibly TRBD1 for D (5 bases). CDR1 is LGHDT, CDR2 YNNKEL, per germline (reference sequence). Deletions cut 1 base from V and 7 bases from J, with 16 bases between. This CDR3 is 15 amino acids long. The CDR3 spells CASSQAPLGGFGYTF. The CDR3 region has the DNA TGTGCCAGCAGCCAAGCCCCTCTCGGGGGTTTTGGCTACACCTTC.

The chain combines TRBV30 with TRBJ1-2; TRBD1 might be the D (5 bases). This CDR3 contains 15 residues. V was pared by 2 bases and J by 0 bases, with 13 bases between. Germline V gives CDR1 GTSNPN, CDR2 SVGIG (reference sequence). The CDR3 region has the DNA TGTGCCTGGAGTCCGTCGGCGACAGCTAACTATGGCTACACCTTC. It is translated as CAWSPSATANYGYTF.

V usage is TRBV11-2 and J usage is TRBJ2-1; perhaps TRBD2 as D (7 bases). CDR1 is SGHAT and CDR2 is FQNNGV in the germline V gene. This CDR3 is 16 amino acids long. V was trimmed by 6 bases and J by 1 base, leaving 16 bases between them. Here the CDR3 DNA reads TGTGCCAGCAGTCGAATGGGAGGGGGATCCTACAATGAGCAGTTCTTC. Translation: CASSRMGGGSYNEQFF.

This clone has only one observation. V usage is TRBV9 and J usage is TRBJ1-5; D is unclear. Germline values: CDR1 SGDLS, CDR2 YYNGEE. The CDR3 is 15 amino acids. V shed 0 bases and J shed 1 base, with 8 bases lying between them. CDR3 DNA: TGTGCCAGCAGCGTAGGAGGTAGGAGCAATCAGCCCCAGCATTTT. Its translation is CASSVGGRSNQPQHF.

This sequence joins TRBV28 and TRBJ1-1; the D is unclear. Germline V gives CDR1 MDHEN, CDR2 SYDVKM. This CDR3 is 13 amino acids long. Trimming took 2 bases from V and 7 from J, leaving 11 bases between them. Written as DNA, the CDR3 is TGTGCCAGCAGTTTAGTTGCGGCTCGTGAAGCTTTCTTT. Protein product: CASSLVAAREAFF.

The V and J genes are TRBV29-1 and TRBJ2-1, with 9 nucleotides matching TRBD1. The CDR3 is made up of 13 amino acids. V lost 6 bases, J lost 6 bases, and 6 bases stayed unmatched. The germline gives CDR1 SQVTM, CDR2 ANQGSEA. The CDR3 bases are TGCAGCGTGCGGGGACAGGGCTCCAATGAGCAGTTCTTC. This codes for CSVRGQGSNEQFF.

This clone came up once. V usage is TRBV14 and J usage is TRBJ2-1; 7 nucleotides match TRBD1. This CDR3 spans 18 amino acids. Germline CDR1 SGHDN, CDR2 FVKESK. The junction had 10 bases not matched to a gene; V was cut back by 0 bases and J by 2 bases. The CDR3 loop reads CASSQDRIQGQTYNEQFF. The CDR3 bases are TGTGCCAGCAGCCAAGATAGAATCCAGGGACAGACCTACAATGAGCAGTTCTTC.

Only one count was recorded for this clone. The chain carries TRBV2 and TRBJ2-7; 10 nucleotides line up with TRBD1. The trim removed 5 bases at V and 5 bases at J, leaving 6 bases unmatched. There are 14 residues in the CDR3. Germline-derived CDR1 and CDR2 are SNHLY and FYNNEI. The CDR3, as DNA: TGTGCCAGCAGTCCGGGACAGGGGTCTGACGAGCAGTACTTC. Its protein product is CASSPGQGSDEQYF. The full variable domain, rest sourced from reference TRBV2 and TRBJ2-7, is EPEVTQTPSHQVTQMGQEVILRCVPISNHLYFYWYRQILGQKVEFLVSFYNNEISEKSEIFDDQFSVERPDGSNFTLKIRSTKLEDSAMYFCASSPGQGSDEQYFGPGTRLTVT.

The rearrangement links TRBV11-2 to TRBJ2-5, with D possibly TRBD2 on 6 matching bases. The length of the CDR3 is 18 residues. Germline assignment: CDR1 SGHAT and CDR2 FQNNGV. Between the trimmed V and J ends, which lost 5 bases and 2 bases, there was a span of 24 bases. The CDR3 sequence is CASSPLTRLLVLQETQYF. DNA for the CDR3: TGTGCCAGCAGCCCTCTGACTAGACTATTAGTATTACAAGAGACCCAGTACTTC.

This sequence joins TRBV5-1 and TRBJ1-6, with 7 bases fitting TRBD1. The J segment lost 9 bases and the V segment lost 2 bases, leaving 5 bases of the junction unmatched. Germline-derived CDR1 and CDR2 are SGHRS and YFSETQ. The CDR3 is made up of 14 amino acids. CDR3 DNA sequence: TGCGCCAGCAGCTTTGGGACAGTAAGTTCACCCCTCCACTTT. It codes for CASSFGTVSSPLHF.

V and J are TRBV5-6 and TRBJ2-6, with D hard to call. CDR1 and CDR2 (germline): SGHDT, YYEEEE. The CDR3 runs to 17 residues. V lost 3 bases and J lost 0, with 13 bases in between. The DNA for the CDR3 is TGTGCCAGCAGCTCCCAGGTGAAAAACTCTGGGGCCAACGTCCTGACTTTC. Protein: CASSSQVKNSGANVLTF.

The gene calls are TRBV3-1 (or the pseudogene TRBV3-2) and TRBJ1-2; tentative D call: TRBD1 (6 bases). Per the germline V gene, CDR1 is LGHDT and CDR2 is YNNKEL (reference sequence). The CDR3 consists of 17 residues. Trimming cost V 4 bases and J 6 bases, with 24 bases left between them. The CDR3 DNA sequence: TGTGCCAGCAGCCCGGGGGGGGCAGCTATCGGGGATAATGGCTACACCTTC. It yields the protein CASSPGGAAIGDNGYTF.

The rearrangement links TRBV24-1 to TRBJ2-5; 10 bases are shared with TRBD1. This CDR3 comprises 17 residues. Germline CDR1 reads KGHDR; CDR2 reads SFDVKD. The ends lost 0 bases at V and 4 bases at J; junction bases unmatched: 7. The CDR3 region is CATSDLTGQGMGETQYF. The CDR3 nucleotides read TGTGCCACCAGTGATTTGACGGGACAGGGGATGGGAGAGACCCAGTACTTC.

The CDR3 nucleotides read TGTGCCAGCAGTAGGGACAGGGATAATGAAAAACTGTTTTTT. It is translated as CASSRDRDNEKLFF. The V and J genes are TRBV7-9 and TRBJ1-4; 9 nucleotides match TRBD1. The trim removed 6 bases at V and 4 bases at J, leaving 3 bases unmatched. The CDR3 totals 14 residues. From germline, CDR1 is SEHNR and CDR2 FQNEAQ (reference sequence).

The chain combines TRBV24-1 with TRBJ1-5; D is unresolved. The V gene lost 5 bases and the J gene lost 4 bases, with 5 bases spanning the gap. The germline CDR1 and CDR2 sequences are KGHDR and SFDVKD. This CDR3 spans 12 amino acids. This chain's CDR3 is CATSAANQPQHF. CDR3 nucleotide sequence: TGTGCCACCAGTGCCGCGAATCAGCCCCAGCATTTT.

This chain links TRBV28 with TRBJ1-2; the match to TRBD1 covers 9 bases. The CDR3 sequence is 15 residues long. Per germline, CDR1 MDHEN and CDR2 SYDVKM. Trimming at V came to 5 bases and at J to 2 bases, leaving 6 bases not matched to a gene. CDR3 in DNA: TGTGCCAGCAGTATCCGCGGACAGGGGAACTATGGCTACACCTTC. Its translation: CASSIRGQGNYGYTF.

The chain joins TRBV28 to TRBJ2-1; 14 nucleotides match TRBD2. The CDR3 extends over 16 amino acids. The junction had 6 bases not matched to a gene; V was cut back by 4 bases and J by 7 bases. Germline V gives CDR1 MDHEN, CDR2 SYDVKM. CDR3 in DNA: TGTGCCAGCAGTTCCCTCGGGACTAGCGGGAGAAATGAGCAGTTCTTC. It encodes CASSSLGTSGRNEQFF.

This clone has only one observation. This chain links TRBV4-1 with TRBJ1-4; D unclear. Trimming shortened V by 4 bases and J by 0 bases, and 9 bases separated the two germline ends. CDR3 length equals 15 residues. Looked up from germline, CDR1 is MGHRA and CDR2 is YSYEKL. This CDR3 is CASSPPGATNEKLFF. CDR3 coding DNA: TGCGCCAGCAGCCCCCCGGGAGCAACTAATGAAAAACTGTTTTTT.

This clone was detected once. The rearrangement links TRBV5-6 to TRBJ1-4, with 9 nucleotides matching TRBD1. Germline trimming cut 6 bases from V and 5 bases from J; bases unmatched to any gene: 14. The germline gives CDR1 SGHDT, CDR2 YYEEEE. The CDR3 loop spans 17 amino acids. CDR3 sequence reads: CASINHYVGTGNEKLFF. The CDR3 DNA reads TGTGCCAGCATCAACCACTACGTCGGGACAGGGAATGAAAAACTGTTTTTT.

The gene calls are TRBV28 and TRBJ1-5, with D possibly TRBD1 on 6 matching bases. This CDR3 spans 15 amino acids. Per germline, CDR1 MDHEN and CDR2 SYDVKM. V shed 7 bases and J shed 2 bases, with 15 bases lying between them. CDR3 in amino acids: CASTWGGGGNQPQHF. CDR3 sequence (DNA): TGTGCCAGCACCTGGGGAGGGGGGGGCAATCAGCCCCAGCATTTT. The full variable domain, its missing parts supplied by reference TRBV28 and TRBJ1-5, is DVKVTQSSRYLVKRTGEKVFLECVQDMDHENMFWYRQDPGLGLRLIYFSYDVKMKEKGDIPEGYSVSREKKERFSLILESASTNQTSMYLCASTWGGGGNQPQHFGDGTRLSIL.